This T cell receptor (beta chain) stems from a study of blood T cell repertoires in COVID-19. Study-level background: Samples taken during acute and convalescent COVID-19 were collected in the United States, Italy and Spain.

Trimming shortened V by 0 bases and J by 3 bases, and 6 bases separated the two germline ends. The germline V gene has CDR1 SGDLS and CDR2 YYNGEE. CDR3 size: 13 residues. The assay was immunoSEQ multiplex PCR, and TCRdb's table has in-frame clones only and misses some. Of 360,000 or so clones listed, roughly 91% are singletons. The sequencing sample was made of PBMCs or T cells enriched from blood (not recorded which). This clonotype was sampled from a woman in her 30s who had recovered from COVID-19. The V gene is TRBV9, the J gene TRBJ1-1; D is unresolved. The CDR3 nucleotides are TGTGCCAGCAGCGTAGCTTCGGACACTGAAGCTTTCTTT. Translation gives CASSVASDTEAFF.